This T cell receptor beta chain emerged from a study of beta chain features in type 1 diabetes. General study findings and limits: A moderate, significant TCRB CDR3 shortening appeared in type 1 diabetes across four CD4+ subsets.

Reverse transcription of all isolated RNA meant that expressed TCRB transcripts were sequenced. TCRdb keeps only in-frame clones here, not all; method: immunoSEQ multiplex PCR. Among hundreds of thousands of clones listed, about 14% were seen once. Trimming pared 6 bases from V and 3 bases from J, leaving 11 bases between. The CDR3 totals 13 residues. Germline assignment: CDR1 MNHEY and CDR2 SVGAGI. A word on this clone: Its antigen remains unknown.

Every participating donor gave one draw, a heparinised blood sample averaging roughly 0.12 L. Sort purity for all populations was recorded as exceeding 98%. The TCR comes from a young man with type 1 diabetes. The chain recombines TRBV6-5 with TRBJ1-1; D call uncertain. Sequenced material: naive CD4+ T cells from blood. The CDR3 region has the DNA TGTGCCAGCAGGAGGGTCGTCGACACTGAAGCTTTCTTT. As protein: CASRRVVDTEAFF.